Given below is one T cell receptor beta chain in context. The antigen is unknown. This CDR3 has 14 residues. Trimming shortened V by 3 bases and J by 2 bases, and 9 bases separated the two germline ends. Germline V lookup: CDR1 SGHDT, CDR2 YYEEEE. RNA transcripts served as the template for amplifying TCR beta CDR3 regions. RT-PCR in the first round (using the HTBI primer set) targeted the TCR CDR3. From the multiplex PCR reads, TCRdb called clonotypes with MiXCR, one entry per CDR3 protein. The table shows 500,000 or so distinct CDR3 sequences, with about 16% occurring only once. The data stem from a study of T cells in Graves' hyperthyroidism and ophthalmopathy. Findings of the study overall: Median prediction lead before ophthalmopathy onset was 5 to 7 months with the model.

Ophthalmopathy cases met thresholds of Clinical Activity Score at least 3, NOSPECS grade at least 4 and duration under 3 months. This receptor was obtained from a young woman with Graves' ophthalmopathy. The sequenced sample was blood. The genes are TRBV5-6 and TRBJ1-5; D remains ambiguous. The chain's CDR3 is CASSSESRNQPQHF. CDR3 nucleotide sequence: TGTGCCAGCAGCTCCGAGTCCCGCAATCAGCCCCAGCATTTT.